This entry is about one TCR beta chain. This table comes from immunoSEQ multiplex PCR, and its TCRdb copy is limited to in-frame clones, with some not included. The table records about 440,000 clones, 90% of them present only once. This sample was included in a study of blood T cell repertoires in COVID-19. Individuals drawn from 24 US areas were roughly 18 to 95 years old. From germline, CDR1 is MNHEY and CDR2 SMNVEV (reference sequence). The V gene lost 5 bases and the J gene lost 3 bases, with 11 bases spanning the gap. The CDR3 has 13 residues. The genes are TRBV27 and TRBJ2-7; D may be TRBD1 (5 bases). Source material: PBMCs or T cells enriched from blood (not recorded which). The receptor was isolated from a man between 18 and 35 years old who had recovered from COVID-19. Here the CDR3 DNA reads TGTGCCAGCAGTCCCAGGGTTGGCTACGAGCAGTACTTC. Protein sequence: CASSPRVGYEQYF.